This T cell receptor beta chain was obtained from a study of chemoradiotherapy in HPV16-positive cancers. Study findings and constraints: During treatment, candidate HPV-specific clones and E7-related motifs expanded in tumor.

Clones were sequenced by immunoSEQ multiplex PCR, and TCRdb holds only the in-frame ones, with some missing. This table has about 2,300 clones, nearly 90% appearing once. Note on this clone: Its antigen remains unknown. One end of the junction is discordant with germline, which a read error may explain.

Sequencing was performed on tumor tissue, taken from a patient who underwent chemoradiotherapy. This TCR was recovered from a human donor with HPV-associated anogenital cancer.

In nucleotides, the CDR3 is TGCGCCAGCAGCCAGGGGGACACTTTTTTATTC. It encodes CASSQGDTFLF. The chain carries TRBV4-1 and TRBJ2-7; maybe TRBD1 (6 bases). The CDR3 runs to 11 residues. Looked up from germline, CDR1 is MGHRA and CDR2 is YSYEKL.